This T cell receptor (beta chain) was observed in a study of T cell responses to AZD1222 COVID-19 vaccine. Study-level background: Pooled together were second doses at about 4 or about 12 weeks. General study points: Clonal diversity may have been underestimated in mostly white British donors.

With respect to this clone: The antigen is not known.

This CDR3 contains 15 residues. CDR1 SEHNR and CDR2 FQNEAQ come from the germline V gene (reference sequence). J gave up 7 bases and V 5 bases, and 10 bases lay outside the gene matches. TCRdb's table, derived via immunoSEQ multiplex PCR, lists solely in-frame clones and lacks some. In the table there are approximately 76,000 clones, roughly 80% of which are singletons. The material was peripheral blood, obtained on day 0 of AZD1222 vaccination. The sequence was obtained from an adult in good health. The V gene is TRBV7-9, the J gene TRBJ1-4; 7 positions match TRBD1. The CDR3 here is CASSLVVPGGEKLFF. CDR3 DNA: TGTGCCAGCAGCCTGGTCGTCCCAGGGGGTGAAAAACTGTTTTTT.